These 17 T cell receptor beta chains originate from one sample sequenced in a study of T cells in localized non-small cell lung cancer. The method was immunoSEQ multiplex PCR; TCRdb's version includes in-frame clones alone and lacks a portion of them. The data show 30,000 to 45,000 clones, around 85% seen once. This sample comprised peripheral blood, obtained before any cancer treatment. These receptor sequences come from a woman aged 40-69 years with stage I lung adenocarcinoma.

This chain uses TRBV4-1 with TRBJ1-1, with no clear D. V was clipped by 2 bases and J by 1 base, with 5 bases between them. Per germline, CDR1 MGHRA and CDR2 YSYEKL. CDR3 size: 13 residues. The CDR3 DNA follows: TGCGCCAGCAGCCAAATTTCGAACACTGAAGCTTTCTTT. Its translation is CASSQISNTEAFF.

J is TRBJ1-1 and V is TRBV7-2; no definite D call. Germline CDR1 is SGHTA and CDR2 is FQGNSA. V shed 0 bases and J shed 0 bases, with 11 bases lying between them. The CDR3 length is 16 residues. CDR3 loop: CASSLAGPVMNTEAFF. In DNA, the CDR3 is TGTGCCAGCAGCTTAGCGGGCCCTGTTATGAACACTGAAGCTTTCTTT.

J is TRBJ2-2 and V is TRBV29-1; 9 positions agree with TRBD1. V shed 7 bases, J shed 5 bases, and the junction held 2 bases outside the gene matches. The CDR3 extends over 12 amino acids. Germline CDR1 SQVTM, CDR2 ANQGSEA. Here the CDR3 DNA reads TGCAGCGGGGGACAGGGAACCGGGGAGCTGTTTTTT. This translates into CSGGQGTGELFF.

The genes are TRBV2 and TRBJ2-3; 10 bases are shared with TRBD2. This CDR3 has 15 residues. Germline CDR1 SNHLY, CDR2 FYNNEI. Losses at the gene ends were 7 bases for V and 4 bases for J; bases not matched to a gene: 8. CDR3 protein: CASNRAGGLADTQYF. Written as DNA, the CDR3 is TGTGCCAGCAACCGAGCGGGGGGGTTAGCAGATACGCAGTATTTT.

The V call is TRBV29-1, the J call TRBJ1-1; no definite D call. The CDR3 totals 12 residues. CDR1 and CDR2 (germline): SQVTM, ANQGSEA. V was clipped by 1 base and J by 6 bases, with 9 bases between them. CDR3: CSVEGDIAEAFF. DNA for the CDR3: TGCAGCGTTGAAGGGGATATCGCTGAAGCTTTCTTT.

With regard to this clone: One end of the junction is discordant with germline, which a read error may explain. The chain is built from TRBV28 and TRBJ1-5; no clear D. CDR3 length: 15 residues. Germline V lookup: CDR1 MDHEN, CDR2 SYDVKM. The CDR3 DNA reads TGTGCCAGCAGTTTATTCGGCAGGAGCAGTCAGCCCCAGCATTTT. This gives the protein CASSLFGRSSQPQHF.

The rearrangement uses TRBV5-1 and TRBJ2-1, with a possible D match to TRBD1 (5 bases). CDR3 length: 15 amino acids. Germline values: CDR1 SGHRS, CDR2 YFSETQ. V dropped 6 bases and J dropped 0 bases, with 13 bases sitting between them. The CDR3 DNA reads as TGCGCCAGCAATAGGGGCCAAAGCTCCTACAATGAGCAGTTCTTC. This codes for CASNRGQSSYNEQFF.

The chain has TRBV5-1 and TRBJ1-5; TRBD1 matches 9 bases. With 3 bases clipped from V and 3 bases from J, the junction kept 7 bases outside the gene matches. There are 16 residues in the CDR3. CDR1 and CDR2 (germline): SGHRS, YFSETQ. CDR3 in amino acids: CASSWDGQGPNQPQHF. The CDR3, as DNA: TGCGCCAGCAGCTGGGATGGACAGGGGCCCAATCAGCCCCAGCATTTT.

This sequence joins TRBV13 and TRBJ1-2; weak D call: TRBD1 (6 bases). Trimming shortened V by 2 bases and J by 4 bases, and 8 bases separated the two germline ends. The CDR3 contains 13 residues. Per the germline V gene, CDR1 is PRHDT and CDR2 is FYEKMQ (reference sequence). The CDR3: CASSLSGVYGYTF. The DNA of the CDR3 is TGTGCCAGCAGCTTATCAGGGGTCTATGGCTACACCTTC.

V gene TRBV6-4 combines with J gene TRBJ2-2; 7 nucleotides align to TRBD2. Trimming at V came to 4 bases and at J to 0 bases, leaving 5 bases not matched to a gene. The germline CDR1 and CDR2 sequences are MRHNA and SNTAGT. The CDR3 contains 16 residues. CDR3 residues: CASSVNGGSNTGELFF. The CDR3 region has the DNA TGTGCCAGCAGTGTAAACGGGGGGTCGAACACCGGGGAGCTGTTTTTT.

The gene calls are TRBV18 and TRBJ1-4; TRBD1 agrees at 8 bases. V lost 4 bases and J lost 7; bases outside the gene matches: 8. Germline CDR1 and CDR2: KGHSH and LQKENI. The CDR3 totals 15 residues. CDR3 bases: TGTGCCAGCTCACGCGGACAGGGCGGGAGTGAAAAACTGTTTTTT. Its translation: CASSRGQGGSEKLFF. Looking up the rest from reference TRBV18 and TRBJ1-4 gives the full variable domain: NAGVMQNPRHLVRRRGQEARLRCSPMKGHSHVYWYRQLPEEGLKFMVYLQKENIIDESGMPKERFSAEFPKEGPSILRIQQVVRGDSAAYFCASSRGQGGSEKLFFGSGTQLSVL.

This clone appeared once. The rearrangement uses TRBV2 and TRBJ1-1; D call uncertain. The CDR3 is 13 residues long. Germline values: CDR1 SNHLY, CDR2 FYNNEI. The V end was cut by 4 bases, the J end by 13 bases, with 19 bases between. The CDR3 is CASSGGLNEKDFF. The CDR3 region has the DNA TGTGCCAGCAGTGGGGGTCTGAATGAAAAGGATTTCTTT.

V is TRBV19 and J is TRBJ1-5; D is possibly TRBD1 (6 bases). CDR1 and CDR2 (germline): LNHDA, SQIVND (reference sequence). Trimming took off 4 bases at V and 4 bases at J, with 8 bases between the two ends. The CDR3 is 13 amino acids. The CDR3, as DNA: TGTGCCAGTAGTAGGACAGCTAATCAGCCCCAGCATTTT. Translation gives CASSRTANQPQHF.

The chain links TRBV28 to TRBJ1-1; the D gene is possibly TRBD1 (5 bases). CDR1 and CDR2 from the germline V gene are MDHEN and SYDVKM. This CDR3 region has 13 residues. V was cut by 7 bases and J by 2 bases, with 11 bases left in between. Here the CDR3 reads CASTETVNTEAFF. Here the CDR3 DNA reads TGTGCCAGCACCGAGACAGTTAACACTGAAGCTTTCTTT.

This chain uses TRBV28 with TRBJ2-1, with 7 bases lining up with TRBD1. CDR3 length equals 14 residues. With V trimmed by 5 bases and J by 5 bases, 6 bases remained unmatched. Germline V gene sequence: CDR1 MDHEN, CDR2 SYDVKM. CDR3 residues: CASSPRQGNNEQFF. The CDR3 DNA follows: TGTGCCAGCAGTCCGCGACAGGGAAACAATGAGCAGTTCTTC.

The chain combines TRBV5-1 with TRBJ2-5; 8 bases align to TRBD1. This CDR3 has 15 residues. V shed 3 bases and J 4 bases; nucleotides not matched to a gene: 8. The germline V gene has CDR1 SGHRS and CDR2 YFSETQ. The CDR3: CASSYTGGTGETQYF. CDR3 coding DNA: TGCGCCAGCAGCTATACAGGGGGAACGGGAGAGACCCAGTACTTC. The whole variable domain, remainder taken from reference TRBV5-1 and TRBJ2-5, is KAGVTQTPRYLIKTRGQQVTLSCSPISGHRSVSWYQQTPGQGLQFLFEYFSETQRNKGNFPGRFSGRQFSNSRSEMNVSTLELGDSALYLCASSYTGGTGETQYFGPGTRLLVL.

The chain employs TRBV5-4 and TRBJ2-7, with 7 bases aligning to TRBD1. CDR1 SGHNT and CDR2 YYREEE come from the germline V gene (reference sequence). V lost 2 bases to trimming and J lost 3 bases; unmatched junction nucleotides: 2. The CDR3 totals 13 residues. CDR3 DNA: TGTGCCAGCAGCTTATACAGGGGCTACGAGCAGTACTTC. As protein: CASSLYRGYEQYF.